Listed below are T cell receptor beta chains from one sample, sequenced in a study of OX40 agonist ivuxolimab in advanced cancers. Produced via immunoSEQ multiplex PCR; TCRdb's table is partial and in-frame only. This sample has fewer than 85,000 clones, with roughly four fifths found just once. The sample was CD4+ or CD8+ T cells sorted from blood, taken in a trial of the OX40 agonist ivuxolimab. These receptors all come from an adult with an advanced solid tumor such as melanoma, head and neck, liver or kidney cancer. Each CDR3 is given with its conserved first and last residue. A D gene is named only where the DNA matches it firmly. Clone size is not always given. Where it is, it says once, few, many or a class for expanded clones.

abundance: -
len: 17
d_gene: TRBD1
v_gene: TRBV28
j_gene: TRBJ1-2
CDR3nt: TGTGCCAGCAGTTTGATGGGGACGGACAGGGGGGACTATGGCTACACCTTC
CDR3aa: CASSLMGTDRGDYGYTF

abundance: few
len: 19
d_gene: -
v_gene: TRBV4-1
j_gene: TRBJ1-3
CDR3nt: TGCGCCAGCAGCCAAGATTCACATAACAGTATGACCTCTGGAAACACCATATATTTT
CDR3aa: CASSQDSHNSMTSGNTIYF

abundance: -
len: 13
d_gene: -
v_gene: TRBV7-9
j_gene: TRBJ1-2
CDR3nt: TGTGCCAGCAGCCCATCAGACAGCTATGGCTACACCTTC
CDR3aa: CASSPSDSYGYTF

abundance: -
len: 13
d_gene: -
v_gene: TRBV2
j_gene: TRBJ2-1
CDR3nt: TGTGCCAGCCTGGACAGTTCCTACAATGAGCAGTTCTTC
CDR3aa: CASLDSSYNEQFF

abundance: -
len: 15
d_gene: -
v_gene: TRBV10-3
j_gene: TRBJ2-1
CDR3nt: TGTGCCATCAGTGCCCGGGACGAACCCTACAATGAGCAGTTCTTC
CDR3aa: CAISARDEPYNEQFF

abundance: few
len: 12
d_gene: TRBD2
v_gene: TRBV10-3
j_gene: TRBJ2-5
CDR3nt: TGTGCCACCCGGGGGGGTGGAGAGACCCAGTACTTC
CDR3aa: CATRGGGETQYF

abundance: once
len: 14
d_gene: -
v_gene: TRBV2
j_gene: TRBJ2-1
CDR3nt: TGTGCCAGCAGACGACAGCCGCCCTACAATGAGCAGTTCTTC
CDR3aa: CASRRQPPYNEQFF

abundance: -
len: 13
d_gene: -
v_gene: TRBV6-6
j_gene: TRBJ2-3
CDR3nt: TGTGCCAGCAGTCGGGGGGCGGAGGATACGCAGTATTTT
CDR3aa: CASSRGAEDTQYF

abundance: -
len: 14
d_gene: -
v_gene: TRBV6-5
j_gene: TRBJ1-1
CDR3nt: TGTGCCAGCAGTTACCAGGGGCTGAACACTGAAGCTTTCTTT
CDR3aa: CASSYQGLNTEAFF

abundance: few
len: 19
d_gene: TRBD1
v_gene: TRBV4-1
j_gene: TRBJ2-1
CDR3nt: TGCGCCAGCAGCCACCCTCGGGGGCTCCAACAGGGGGGTGTGGATGAGCAGTTCTTC
CDR3aa: CASSHPRGLQQGGVDEQFF

abundance: -
len: 12
d_gene: -
v_gene: TRBV2
j_gene: TRBJ2-3
CDR3nt: TGTGCCAGCAGTGAACAACCGGGGCGGTCGTATTTT
CDR3aa: CASSEQPGRSYF

abundance: -
len: 16
d_gene: -
v_gene: TRBV6-5
j_gene: TRBJ1-3
CDR3nt: TGTGCCAGCAGTTACTCGAGACAGAGTATTGGAAACACCATATATTTT
CDR3aa: CASSYSRQSIGNTIYF

abundance: -
len: 17
d_gene: TRBD1
v_gene: TRBV28
j_gene: TRBJ1-5
CDR3nt: TGTGCCAGCAGTTTCGGACAGGCCTTTGATAGCAATCAGCCCCAGCATTTT
CDR3aa: CASSFGQAFDSNQPQHF

abundance: -
len: 14
d_gene: -
v_gene: TRBV23-1
j_gene: TRBJ1-2
CDR3nt: TGCGCCAGCAGTCAAACCTCAGGGTCGGATGGCTACACCTTC
CDR3aa: CASSQTSGSDGYTF

abundance: once
len: 14
d_gene: -
v_gene: TRBV5-4
j_gene: TRBJ2-5
CDR3nt: TGTGCCAGCAGCTTAGGCCGGCTACAAGAGACCCAGTACTTC
CDR3aa: CASSLGRLQETQYF

abundance: -
len: 13
d_gene: TRBD2
v_gene: TRBV5-1
j_gene: TRBJ2-1
CDR3nt: TGCGCCAGCAGCTTTGCGGGCGGGGGTGAGCAGTTCTTC
CDR3aa: CASSFAGGGEQFF

abundance: -
len: 20
d_gene: -
v_gene: TRBV4-3
j_gene: TRBJ1-3
CDR3nt: TGCGCCAGCAGCCCCTCACGGGGGGGATTACGGGCCCTCTCTGGAAACACCATATATTTT
CDR3aa: CASSPSRGGLRALSGNTIYF

abundance: -
len: 13
d_gene: -
v_gene: TRBV29-1
j_gene: TRBJ2-7
CDR3nt: TGCAGCGCCGCGAAACAGGCCTCCTACGAGCAGTACTTC
CDR3aa: CSAAKQASYEQYF

abundance: -
len: 17
d_gene: TRBD2
v_gene: TRBV2
j_gene: TRBJ2-2
CDR3nt: TGTGCCAGCAGTGAAGCGCTTCGGGGGGTTAACACCGGGGAGCTGTTTTTT
CDR3aa: CASSEALRGVNTGELFF

abundance: few
len: 14
d_gene: -
v_gene: TRBV10-3
j_gene: TRBJ2-1
CDR3nt: TGTGCCGTCCTCTCCGGGACGTCCTACAATGAGCAGTTCTTC
CDR3aa: CAVLSGTSYNEQFF

abundance: -
len: 17
d_gene: TRBD1
v_gene: TRBV7-2
j_gene: TRBJ2-3
CDR3nt: TGTGCCAGCAGTCAAATCCCCGGGACAGGGAGTGGAGATACGCAGTATTTT
CDR3aa: CASSQIPGTGSGDTQYF

abundance: -
len: 16
d_gene: -
v_gene: TRBV5-1
j_gene: TRBJ2-1
CDR3nt: TGCGCCAGCAGCTTGGACGGGGGAGTATTGTACAATGAGCAGTTCTTC
CDR3aa: CASSLDGGVLYNEQFF

abundance: -
len: 17
d_gene: -
v_gene: TRBV4-1
j_gene: TRBJ2-2
CDR3nt: TGCGCCAGCAGCCAAGGGGGAGAGGGGCGAAACACCGGGGAGCTGTTTTTT
CDR3aa: CASSQGGEGRNTGELFF

abundance: -
len: 16
d_gene: TRBD1
v_gene: TRBV28
j_gene: TRBJ1-3
CDR3nt: TGTGCCAGCAGTTCTCTCTGGACAGGGGCAGGAAACACCATATATTTT
CDR3aa: CASSSLWTGAGNTIYF

abundance: -
len: 15
d_gene: -
v_gene: TRBV6-5
j_gene: TRBJ1-5
CDR3nt: TGTGCCAGCAGAAGACAGGCGGGAAGCAATCAGCCCCAGCATTTT
CDR3aa: CASRRQAGSNQPQHF

abundance: -
len: 14
d_gene: -
v_gene: TRBV18
j_gene: TRBJ1-5
CDR3nt: TGTGCCAGCTCACCGAACAGGGAAAGGCAGCCCCAGCATTTT
CDR3aa: CASSPNRERQPQHF

abundance: few
len: 13
d_gene: -
v_gene: TRBV7-7
j_gene: TRBJ2-3
CDR3nt: TGTGCCAGCAGCGCACAAAGCACAGATACGCAGTATTTT
CDR3aa: CASSAQSTDTQYF

abundance: -
len: 13
d_gene: -
v_gene: TRBV7-2
j_gene: TRBJ1-1
CDR3nt: TGTGCCAGCAGCTCTCCGCAGTTGGCTGAAGCTTTCTTT
CDR3aa: CASSSPQLAEAFF

abundance: -
len: 16
d_gene: TRBD2
v_gene: TRBV28
j_gene: TRBJ2-3
CDR3nt: TGTGCCAGCAGTCCCCCCCATAGCGGGAGTACAGATACGCAGTATTTT
CDR3aa: CASSPPHSGSTDTQYF

abundance: -
len: 15
d_gene: TRBD1
v_gene: TRBV19
j_gene: TRBJ1-1
CDR3nt: TGTGCCAGTAGTATCAAACAGGGGACGTCCACTGAAGCTTTCTTT
CDR3aa: CASSIKQGTSTEAFF

abundance: -
len: 13
d_gene: TRBD1
v_gene: TRBV30
j_gene: TRBJ1-5
CDR3nt: TGTGCCTGGAGCTTGACAGGGTATCAGCCCCAGCATTTT
CDR3aa: CAWSLTGYQPQHF

abundance: -
len: 11
d_gene: -
v_gene: TRBV20-1
j_gene: TRBJ1-4
CDR3nt: TGCAGTGCCCCAAACTCAGATAGGTTGCTTTTT
CDR3aa: CSAPNSDRLLF

abundance: few
len: 14
d_gene: -
v_gene: TRBV18
j_gene: TRBJ2-3
CDR3nt: TGTGCCAGCTCACCGGGCGGTTCCACAGATACGCAGTATTTT
CDR3aa: CASSPGGSTDTQYF

abundance: -
len: 15
d_gene: TRBD2
v_gene: TRBV5-1
j_gene: TRBJ2-5
CDR3nt: TGCGCCAGCAGCTTAAGAATCGGGAGGGAAGAGACCCAGTACTTC
CDR3aa: CASSLRIGREETQYF

abundance: once
len: 14
d_gene: -
v_gene: TRBV18
j_gene: TRBJ1-1
CDR3nt: TGTGCCAGCTCACCAGCGCGTGGAGACACTGAAGCTTTCTTT
CDR3aa: CASSPARGDTEAFF

abundance: -
len: 15
d_gene: -
v_gene: TRBV7-9
j_gene: TRBJ2-3
CDR3nt: TGTGCCAGCAGCTTGTGGGGGGCTAGCACAGATACGCAGTATTTT
CDR3aa: CASSLWGASTDTQYF

abundance: -
len: 15
d_gene: TRBD1
v_gene: TRBV5-4
j_gene: TRBJ1-2
CDR3nt: TGTGCCAGCAGCCAAGAGATCAGGACAGGCGATGGCTACACCTTC
CDR3aa: CASSQEIRTGDGYTF

abundance: -
len: 14
d_gene: TRBD1
v_gene: TRBV28
j_gene: TRBJ2-3
CDR3nt: TGTGCCAGCACCCTAACAGGGGGCACAGATACGCAGTATTTT
CDR3aa: CASTLTGGTDTQYF